Listed below are T cell receptor beta chains from one sample, sequenced in a study of CD8+CD57+ T cells in acquired aplastic anemia. TCRdb analysed the reads with MiXCR anew, one entry per CDR3 protein. The repertoire holds more than 150,000 distinct CDR3 sequences, with roughly half as singletons. Sequenced sample: sorted CD4+, CD8+, or CD8+CD57+ T cells (not recorded which) from PBMCs. These receptors came from a human donor in good health. Each CDR3 is given with its conserved first and last residue. A D gene is named only where the DNA matches it firmly. Only some rows state a clone size, as once, few, many or a class for expanded clones.

>many|TRBV24-1|TRBJ2-2|TRBD2
TGTGCCACCAGTGATTGGGCGGGAGGCACCGGGGAGCTGTTTTTT
CATSDWAGGTGELFF
>.|TRBV5-1|TRBJ2-7|.
TGCGCCAGCAGCTTGGCGCACGGGGTGCAGCAGTACTTC
CASSLAHGVQQYF
>few|TRBV6-5|TRBJ2-2|TRBD2
TGTGCCAGCAGTTACCGCGGGAGGGCCGACTGGGGCGGGGAGCTGTTTTTT
CASSYRGRADWGGELFF
>.|TRBV10-3|TRBJ1-5|TRBD1
TGCGCCATCAGTGGACCGGGACAGGGCACTCAGCCCCAGCATTTT
CAISGPGQGTQPQHF
>few|TRBV19|TRBJ2-1|.
TGTGCCAGTAGTATGTCAGGGGGGTACGAGCAGTTCTTC
CASSMSGGYEQFF
>many|TRBV13|TRBJ1-2|TRBD1
TGTGCCAGCAGCGCCGGGACAGGGGGCGCAAGTTATGGCTACACCTTC
CASSAGTGGASYGYTF
>.|TRBV10-3|TRBJ2-7|.
TGTGCCATCAGAGGACAGTCGAGGTTACCCTACGAGCAGTACTTC
CAIRGQSRLPYEQYF
>many|TRBV2|TRBJ2-3|.
TGTGCCAGCGGACTGGAGGCTATGAGGACAGATACGCAGTATTTT
CASGLEAMRTDTQYF
>many|TRBV19|TRBJ2-1|.
TGTGCCAGTAGTATGAGAGGGGGACCCAGGGACAATGAGCAGTTCTTC
CASSMRGGPRDNEQFF
>.|TRBV10-3|TRBJ1-5|TRBD1
TGTGCCATCAGTGACCCACCGGGACAGGGATCTCAGCCCCAGCATTTT
CAISDPPGQGSQPQHF
>many|TRBV20-1|TRBJ1-2|.
TGCAGTGCTAGTCGGGGGCGGGATGGCTACACCTTC
CSASRGRDGYTF
>many|TRBV7-2|TRBJ1-1|.
TGTGCCAGCAGTTCCGACAGCCTGAACACTGAAGCTTTCTTT
CASSSDSLNTEAFF
>few|TRBV15|TRBJ1-2|.
TGTGCCACCAGCCGAGGACAAGACTATGGCTACACCTTC
CATSRGQDYGYTF
>.|TRBV5-6|TRBJ2-7|.
TGTGCCAGCAGCCCACCGGGACATCGCGGCGAGCAGTACTTC
CASSPPGHRGEQYF
>.|TRBV19|TRBJ2-5|.
TGTGCCAGCAGTCAGTACAGGCACCAAGAGACCCAGTACTTC
CASSQYRHQETQYF
>.|TRBV2|TRBJ2-5|.
TGTGCCAGCACGGGGGCAGGCACAGAGACCCAGTACTTC
CASTGAGTETQYF
>.|TRBV29-1|TRBJ1-4|.
TGCAGCGCAAGGGGGTCATCAACTAATGAAAAACTGTTTTTT
CSARGSSTNEKLFF
>many|TRBV20-1|TRBJ1-2|.
TGCAGTGCTAGTCCAGGGATCGGCTATGGCTACACCTTC
CSASPGIGYGYTF
>few|TRBV25-1|TRBJ1-6|TRBD1
TGTGCCAGCACTCTTGGACAGGGGAATTCACCCCTCCACTTT
CASTLGQGNSPLHF
>.|TRBV7-9|TRBJ1-4|.
TGTGCCAGCCCCAAGTCGGGTGCAACTAATGAAAAACTGTTTTTT
CASPKSGATNEKLFF
>.|TRBV2|TRBJ2-5|TRBD1
TGTGCCAGCAACCTCCCGGTACAGGGGGCGCGCGAGACCCAGTACTTC
CASNLPVQGARETQYF
>few|TRBV30|TRBJ1-3|.
TGTGCCTGGAGTGTGGGGGGGTCTGGAAACACCATATATTTT
CAWSVGGSGNTIYF
>many|TRBV6-1|TRBJ2-7|.
TGTGCCAGCACCAAGGAGGGGAACTCCTACGAGCAGTACTTC
CASTKEGNSYEQYF
>many|TRBV19|TRBJ1-2|.
TGTGCCAGTAGTATCCCGGGGGACTATGGCTACACCTTC
CASSIPGDYGYTF
>.|TRBV29-1|TRBJ2-1|.
TGCAGCGTTGATAGTCTCGGCAATGAGCAGTTCTTC
CSVDSLGNEQFF
>.|TRBV11-2|TRBJ2-5|.
TGTGCCAGCAGCTTTTTTCAGGGAGAGACCCAGTACTTC
CASSFFQGETQYF
>.|TRBV20-1|TRBJ2-3|.
TGCAGTGCTAGAGATCTGAGGGGACGCACAGATACGCAGTATTTT
CSARDLRGRTDTQYF
>few|TRBV28|TRBJ1-2|.
TGTGCCAGCAGTCAAAGGGAAGACGGCTACACCTTC
CASSQREDGYTF
>.|TRBV2|TRBJ1-5|TRBD1
TGTGCCAGCAGTCTCCCGGGGACAGGGGGCAATCAGCCCCAGCATTTT
CASSLPGTGGNQPQHF
>many|TRBV24-1|TRBJ2-1|.
TGTGCCACCAGTGAAGCAGGGGGGGGCTACAATGAGCAGTTCTTC
CATSEAGGGYNEQFF
>many|TRBV12-3/TRBV12-4|TRBJ2-1|TRBD2
TGTGCCAGCAGGATTAGCGGGAGGACAGAGCAGTTCTTC
CASRISGRTEQFF
>many|TRBV3-1|TRBJ1-5|.
TGTGCCAGCAGCCAGACAGTAAATCAGCCCCAGCATTTT
CASSQTVNQPQHF
>.|TRBV4-1|TRBJ1-2|TRBD1
TGCGCCAGCAGCCAAGTCGGGACAGGGCAGCATTTCACCTATGGCTACACCTTC
CASSQVGTGQHFTYGYTF
>few|TRBV3-1|TRBJ2-7|TRBD2
TGTGCCAGCAGCCAACCGGGACTAGCGGGATTCCAGCAGTACTTC
CASSQPGLAGFQQYF
>many|TRBV3-1|TRBJ2-7|.
TGTGCCAGCAGCCAAGGGTCGGGGGGCTCCGAGCAGTACTTC
CASSQGSGGSEQYF
>.|TRBV7-9|TRBJ2-5|.
TGTGCCAGCAGCTTTGGAACGGGAGAGACCCAGTACTTC
CASSFGTGETQYF
>.|TRBV29-1|TRBJ1-4|.
TGCAGCGCCCTCAAGGGGGGCACTGAAAAACTGTTTTTT
CSALKGGTEKLFF
>many|TRBV29-1|TRBJ2-1|TRBD2
TGCAGCGCCCGGACTAGCGGGACGAATGAGCAGTTCTTC
CSARTSGTNEQFF
>few|TRBV29-1|TRBJ2-7|TRBD2
TGCAGCGTTGATAGCGGGAAAAGGGGCGAGCAGTACTTC
CSVDSGKRGEQYF
>few|TRBV11-2|TRBJ1-6|TRBD1
TGTGCCAGCAGCGCCCGGACAGGGTCTACCAATTCACCCCTCCACTTT
CASSARTGSTNSPLHF
>.|TRBV2|TRBJ2-1|TRBD1
TGTGCCAGCTTAGACGGACAGGGAGTTGTAGAGCAGTTCTTC
CASLDGQGVVEQFF
>.|TRBV18|TRBJ1-6|.
TGTGCCAGCTCCGGTCAGGGGTATAATTCACCCCTCCACTTT
CASSGQGYNSPLHF
>few|TRBV11-1|TRBJ2-6|.
TGTGCCAGCAGCTTAGTCTTAACAGCCTCTGGGGCCAACGTCCTGACTTTC
CASSLVLTASGANVLTF
>many|TRBV6-2/TRBV6-3|TRBJ2-5|.
TGTGCCAGCTGGCGACGCTCTGGAGGGACCCAGTACTTC
CASWRRSGGTQYF
>.|TRBV20-1|TRBJ2-3|TRBD2
TGCAGTGCTAGGTTTTCTAGCGGGAGTCTTTGGACAGATACGCAGTATTTT
CSARFSSGSLWTDTQYF
>many|TRBV5-1|TRBJ2-3|TRBD2
TGCGCCAGCAGTCCAGCGGGGGGGATGGCAGATACGCAGTATTTT
CASSPAGGMADTQYF
>.|TRBV11-1|TRBJ2-1|.
TGTGCCAGCACCCGGAGGGAGGACTCCTACAATGAGCAGTTCTTC
CASTRREDSYNEQFF
>.|TRBV12-3/TRBV12-4|TRBJ1-1|.
TGTGCCAGCAACAATCGTCGGGTGAACACTGAAGCTTTCTTT
CASNNRRVNTEAFF
>many|TRBV19|TRBJ2-7|.
TGTGCCAGTAGTCCCGGGACCGAGTACGAGCAGTACTTC
CASSPGTEYEQYF
>.|TRBV5-1|TRBJ2-2|.
TGCGCCAGCAGCTTTAGGCCCCCGGTCACCGGGGAGCTGTTTTTT
CASSFRPPVTGELFF
>many|TRBV20-1|TRBJ2-5|TRBD1
TGCAGTGCTATAGTCAGGGGGCAAGAGACCCAGTACTTC
CSAIVRGQETQYF
>few|TRBV6-1|TRBJ1-3|.
TGTGCCAGCACCCAAGAAGGGGTTCGAAACACCATATATTTT
CASTQEGVRNTIYF
>.|TRBV20-1|TRBJ2-3|TRBD2
TGCAGTGCGCTGGGACTAGCTAGCACAGATACGCAGTATTTT
CSALGLASTDTQYF
>many|TRBV5-1|TRBJ1-1|.
TGCGCCAGCAGCCGTTCCTCGGCGAACACTGAAGCTTTCTTT
CASSRSSANTEAFF
>few|TRBV9|TRBJ1-2|TRBD1
TGTGCCAGCTCCGGGACAGGAGAGAACTATGGCTACACCTTC
CASSGTGENYGYTF
>many|TRBV7-8|TRBJ1-3|.
TGTGCCAGCAGCTTCAGGGCCCAGCCATCTGGAAACACCATATATTTT
CASSFRAQPSGNTIYF
>.|TRBV2|TRBJ2-7|.
TGTGCCAGCAGTCCCCGGGACGGCCCCTACGAGCAGTACTTC
CASSPRDGPYEQYF
>.|TRBV20-1|TRBJ2-1|.
TGCAGTGCTAGAGTCAGGGGTGAGCAGTTCTTC
CSARVRGEQFF
>many|TRBV7-2|TRBJ1-2|TRBD1
TGTGCCAGCAGCCGGACAGGAATAACTAACTATGGCTACACCTTC
CASSRTGITNYGYTF